This T cell receptor (beta chain) was observed in a study of regulatory T cells in long-lasting Graves disease. Germline V gene sequence: CDR1 SGHDN, CDR2 FVKESK. The CDR3 runs 14 residues. Time point noted: persistent/refractory GD, antithyroid drugs over 5 years with positive TRAb. Researchers made the TCR library from RNA that was extracted from PBMCs. A peripheral blood sample, around 8.5 milliliters in volume, was drawn into EDTA tubes. Concerning this clonotype: A read error may account for a junction end that differs from germline.

With iRepertoire HTBI primers and Arm-PCR of CDR3 regions, TCR beta libraries were built. TCRdb analysed the multiplex PCR reads with MiXCR anew, one entry per CDR3 protein. Seen here are hundreds of thousands of distinct CDR3 sequences, under 25% observed once, and the top ten hold roughly an eighth. The clonotype was recovered from a female donor with Graves disease. Here the sequenced sample was peripheral blood mononuclear cells (PBMCs), taken when the disease was refractory, from a patient treated with antithyroid drugs. The V and J genes are TRBV14 and TRBJ2-7; no clear D gene. In DNA, the CDR3 is TGTGCCTGCAGCCAAGATTGGGTTATGGACGAGCAGTACTTC. Its protein product is CACSQDWVMDEQYF.